This T cell receptor beta chain was found in a study of regulatory T cells in long-lasting Graves disease. Whole-study context: The study enrolled newly diagnosed Graves' patients on antithyroid drugs under 3 months.

This clonotype was seen many times. HTBI primers from iRepertoire and Arm-PCR of CDR3 regions yielded the TCR beta libraries. TCRdb fed the multiplex PCR reads into MiXCR, producing one record per CDR3 protein. This table has some 600,000 distinct CDR3 sequences, about 16% appearing once. Time point given: newly diagnosed GD, antithyroid drugs for less than 3 months. Extracted RNA from PBMCs served as the source of the TCR library. These data also featured in a second study, about T cells in Graves' hyperthyroidism and ophthalmopathy. In that study: Exclusion criteria comprised uncontrolled infection, other autoimmune disease, pregnancy or lactation. Blood held most thyroid clonotypes expanded above 0.001 frequency.

The TCR comes from a young man with Graves disease. The material was peripheral blood mononuclear cells (PBMCs), obtained at new diagnosis, from a patient treated with antithyroid drugs.

The CDR3 DNA reads as TGTGCCAGCAGGGCTGGGAACACTGAAGCTTTCTTT. Protein sequence: CASRAGNTEAFF. The chain has TRBV6-1 and TRBJ1-1; D unresolved. This CDR3 has 12 amino acids. V dropped 6 bases and J dropped 1 base, with 6 bases sitting between them. Per germline, CDR1 MNHNS and CDR2 SASEGT.